This T cell receptor (beta chain) was sequenced during a study of T cell responses to AZD1222 COVID-19 vaccine. In the study overall: Investigators merged groups given second doses at roughly 4 or roughly 12 weeks.

Here immunoSEQ multiplex PCR was the method, and the copy in TCRdb shows in-frame clones only, minus some. The sample includes nearly 110,000 clones, under 95% of them seen just once. Deletions cut 5 bases from V and 4 bases from J, with 7 bases between. Germline V CDR1 and CDR2: LGHNA, YNFKEQ. The CDR3 runs 12 residues. Study-level points and caveats: Most donors were white British, females outnumbered males, and clonal diversity was possibly underestimated. Reportedly, nearly half the spike-specific TCRs target unmutated variant regions.

With respect to this clone: What it binds is unknown.

The sequence derives from an adult in good health. The specimen comprised peripheral blood, sampled on day 0 of AZD1222 vaccination. This chain joins TRBV4-2 and TRBJ2-3; D is ambiguous. CDR3 sequence: CASSVPADTQYF. CDR3 nucleotides: TGTGCCAGCAGCGTCCCGGCAGATACGCAGTATTTT.